A single sample is the source of the 28 T cell receptor beta chains below, sequenced in a study of blood T cell repertoires in COVID-19. Libraries were prepared by immunoSEQ multiplex PCR; TCRdb keeps only in-frame clonotypes and omits some of them. The sample shows around 100,000 clones, about 85% of them seen only once. What was sequenced was peripheral blood. These receptors all stem from a man aged 50-60 years in a cohort sampled during active COVID-19.

The sample holds a few counts of this clone. CDR3 loop: CASRRTGANTGELFF. DNA of the CDR3: TGTGCCAGCAGGAGGACAGGGGCAAACACCGGGGAGCTGTTTTTT. The rearrangement links TRBV6-6 to TRBJ2-2, with 9 positions matching TRBD1. Unmatched junction bases numbered 4, after V lost 6 bases and J lost 2 bases. CDR1 and CDR2 from the germline V gene are MNHNY and SVGAGI (reference sequence). This CDR3 is built from 15 residues.

V and J are TRBV7-2 and TRBJ1-3; D unclear. The CDR3 length is 13 residues. Germline V gene data show CDR1 as SGHTA and CDR2 as FQGNSA. The germline V and J ends were trimmed by 5 bases and 4 bases, with 9 bases remaining between them. In nucleotides, the CDR3 is TGTGCCAGCAGCCAACTCTCCGGAAACACCATATATTTT. It encodes CASSQLSGNTIYF. The full variable domain, rest sourced from reference TRBV7-2 and TRBJ1-3, is GAGVSQSPSNKVTEKGKDVELRCDPISGHTALYWYRQSLGQGLEFLIYFQGNSAPDKSGLPSDRFSAERTGGSVSTLTIQRTQQEDSAVYLCASSQLSGNTIYFGEGSWLTVV.

The rearrangement uses TRBV5-1 and TRBJ1-1; 7 bases agree with TRBD1. The CDR3 contains 15 residues. Trimming cost V 4 bases and J 4 bases; bases outside gene matches: 10. Germline CDR1 and CDR2: SGHRS and YFSETQ. CDR3 in DNA: TGCGCCAGCAGCCATCAGCAGGGGGTGGGCACTGAAGCTTTCTTT. It codes for CASSHQQGVGTEAFF.

The rearrangement joins TRBV7-9 to TRBJ2-7; weak D call: TRBD2 (5 bases). V was shortened by 2 bases and J by 2 bases, with 13 bases between the two germline ends. Germline loops: CDR1 SEHNR, CDR2 FQNEAQ (reference sequence). This CDR3 region has 15 residues. DNA for the CDR3: TGTGCCAGCAGCTTAACTTCGGGGTCAGCCTACGAGCAGTACTTC. It encodes CASSLTSGSAYEQYF. The full variable domain, in which reference TRBV7-9 and TRBJ2-7 provide the parts outside the CDR3, is DTGVSQNPRHKITKRGQNVTFRCDPISEHNRLYWYRQTLGQGPEFLTYFQNEAQLEKSRLLSDRFSAERPKGSFSTLEIQRTEQGDSAMYLCASSLTSGSAYEQYFGPGTRLTVT.

This clone was seen only once. The CDR3 DNA follows: TGTGCCAGCAGCGTAGGCGGGGGGCGGGAGACCCAGTACTTC. It translates to CASSVGGGRETQYF. This rearrangement joins TRBV9 to TRBJ2-5, with TRBD2 matching over 8 bases. Germline CDR1 reads SGDLS; CDR2 reads YYNGEE. V lost 0 bases, J lost 5 bases, and 3 bases stayed unmatched. This CDR3 has 14 amino acids.

This rearrangement joins TRBV7-9 to TRBJ2-3; TRBD2 matches 8 bases. The V gene end was trimmed by 1 base and the J gene end by 5 bases; junction bases not matched to a gene: 5. The CDR3 is 15 amino acids. Germline lookup yields CDR1 SEHNR and CDR2 FQNEAQ (reference sequence). The CDR3 DNA follows: TGTGCCAGCAGCTTAGAGGCGGGGGGCAGAGATACGCAGTATTTT. Its translation: CASSLEAGGRDTQYF. Full variable domain (remainder filled in from reference TRBV7-9 and TRBJ2-3): DTGVSQNPRHKITKRGQNVTFRCDPISEHNRLYWYRQTLGQGPEFLTYFQNEAQLEKSRLLSDRFSAERPKGSFSTLEIQRTEQGDSAMYLCASSLEAGGRDTQYFGPGTRLTVL.

The rearrangement uses TRBV19 and TRBJ2-7, with D hard to call. V gave up 3 bases and J gave up 0 bases, with 12 bases separating them. The CDR3 covers 15 residues. In germline, CDR1 is LNHDA, CDR2 SQIVND (reference sequence). The CDR3 spells CASSMWPGPSYEQYF. The CDR3 DNA sequence: TGTGCCAGTAGTATGTGGCCAGGCCCCTCCTACGAGCAGTACTTC.

The chain is built from TRBV4-1 and TRBJ1-6; 7 bases agree with TRBD1. The CDR3 extends over 15 amino acids. V shed 0 bases and J 7 bases; nucleotides not matched to a gene: 3. Germline-derived CDR1 and CDR2 are MGHRA and YSYEKL. The CDR3: CASSQDPGGNSPLHF. The CDR3 DNA sequence: TGCGCCAGCAGCCAAGATCCAGGGGGAAATTCACCCCTCCACTTT.

The V call is TRBV18, the J call TRBJ2-3; 8 bases are shared with TRBD2. The CDR3 extends over 17 amino acids. CDR1 is KGHSH and CDR2 is LQKENI in the germline V gene. V was pared by 2 bases and J by 2 bases, with 9 bases of the junction left unmatched. CDR3 region: CASSPFVTGGDTDTQYF. CDR3 nucleotides: TGTGCCAGCTCACCATTCGTCACCGGGGGGGACACAGATACGCAGTATTTT.

This clone was counted once. The chain uses TRBV15 and TRBJ2-3; D possibly corresponds to TRBD1 (7 bases). Germline CDR1 LNHNV, CDR2 YYDKDF (reference sequence). The length of the CDR3 is 17 residues. V shed 4 bases and J shed 6 bases, with 23 bases lying between them. The CDR3 loop reads CATSTRRQGGSRDTQYF. The CDR3 DNA follows: TGTGCCACCAGCACGCGCCGTCAGGGGGGATCTCGGGATACGCAGTATTTT.

J is TRBJ1-5 and V is TRBV19, with 8 bases lining up with TRBD1. The junction had 12 bases not matched to a gene; V was cut back by 10 bases and J by 4 bases. The germline CDR1 and CDR2 sequences are LNHDA and SQIVND (reference sequence). This CDR3 comprises 15 residues. As DNA, the CDR3 is TGTGCCACCAAACTCGGGACAGGCGGTAATCAGCCCCAGCATTTT. This sequence encodes CATKLGTGGNQPQHF.

The chain has TRBV7-2 and TRBJ1-2; 7 nucleotides agree with TRBD1. The CDR3 has 13 residues. Trimming took 5 bases from V and 4 from J; bases not matched to a gene: 4. Germline lookup yields CDR1 SGHTA and CDR2 FQGNSA. The DNA for the CDR3 is TGTGCCAGCAGCCGACAGGGTACCTATGGCTACACCTTC. This sequence encodes CASSRQGTYGYTF.

The V gene is TRBV19, the J gene TRBJ2-7; tentatively, D is TRBD2 (7 bases). CDR3 length: 15 amino acids. Germline loops: CDR1 LNHDA, CDR2 SQIVND (reference sequence). V was cut by 3 bases and J by 3 bases, with 15 bases left in between. The CDR3 sequence is CASSMVLGGGYEQYF. The DNA for the CDR3 is TGTGCCAGTAGTATGGTCCTAGGGGGGGGCTACGAGCAGTACTTC.

The V call is TRBV5-1, the J call TRBJ2-3; the match to TRBD2 covers 10 bases. The CDR3 is made up of 15 amino acids. The trim removed 6 bases at V and 6 bases at J, leaving 10 bases unmatched. In germline, CDR1 is SGHRS, CDR2 YFSETQ. Here the CDR3 reads CASTRSGGVLDTQYF. The CDR3 DNA sequence: TGCGCCAGCACTCGAAGCGGGGGGGTCCTTGATACGCAGTATTTT.

The chain recombines TRBV7-6 with TRBJ2-5, with TRBD2 matching over 7 bases. This CDR3 is built from 16 residues. The ends lost 5 bases at V and 2 bases at J; junction bases unmatched: 11. Germline CDR1 is SGHVS and CDR2 is FNYEAQ. CDR3 sequence: CASSQSGAGIQETQYF. CDR3 DNA: TGTGCCAGCAGCCAAAGCGGGGCAGGGATACAAGAGACCCAGTACTTC.

V is TRBV18 and J is TRBJ2-3, with a tentative D call TRBD1 (6 bases). The CDR3 has 14 residues. The V gene's germline CDR1 is KGHSH and CDR2 LQKENI. Trimming left V 3 bases short and J 6 bases short, with 13 bases between. CDR3: CASSPGSQGDTQYF. The CDR3 region has the DNA TGTGCCAGCTCACCGGGATCCCAGGGGGATACGCAGTATTTT.

This rearrangement joins TRBV29-1 to TRBJ1-1; 12 bases fit TRBD1. With 5 bases clipped from V and 5 bases from J, the junction kept 12 bases outside the gene matches. Germline CDR1 SQVTM, CDR2 ANQGSEA. The CDR3 loop spans 16 amino acids. The CDR3 nucleotides read TGCAGCGTTTTATCGGGACAGGGGGCGATTAGGACTGAAGCTTTCTTT. Translation gives CSVLSGQGAIRTEAFF.

This chain connects TRBV20-1 to TRBJ2-1; the D gene is possibly TRBD2 (6 bases). V was pared by 3 bases and J by 12 bases, with 27 bases between. Germline V gene sequence: CDR1 DFQATT, CDR2 SNEGSKA (reference sequence). This CDR3 has 16 amino acids. As DNA, the CDR3 is TGCAGTGCTAGTGCGGGATTGAGCGGGCCCCTACAAAGGCAGTTCTTC. Its translation: CSASAGLSGPLQRQFF.

A single count supports this clone. The V call is TRBV6-5, the J call TRBJ2-1; TRBD2 is a possible D gene (7 bases). The CDR3 loop spans 15 amino acids. Trimming removed 7 bases from V and 4 bases from J, with 17 bases in between. From germline, CDR1 is MNHEY and CDR2 SVGAGI. The CDR3 DNA reads TGTGCCAGCACAATTTCGGGGGGCTCTTACAATGAGCAGTTCTTC. It yields the protein CASTISGGSYNEQFF.

As concerns this clone: Within the sample, other DNA sequences also encode this same CDR3. This sequence joins TRBV11-2 and TRBJ1-5; 9 bases agree with TRBD1. The CDR3 spans 15 residues. V lost 3 bases and J lost 2; bases outside the gene matches: 2. CDR1 and CDR2 (germline): SGHAT, FQNNGV. The CDR3 loop is CASSLGTGRNQPQHF. DNA of the CDR3: TGTGCCAGCAGCTTGGGGACAGGGCGCAATCAGCCCCAGCATTTT.

V is TRBV4-2 and J is TRBJ2-7; D is perhaps TRBD1 (6 bases). Deletions cut 1 base from V and 2 bases from J, with 12 bases between. The germline V gene has CDR1 LGHNA and CDR2 YNFKEQ. The CDR3 is made up of 15 amino acids. The CDR3 loop reads CASSQAQGSTYEQYF. In nucleotides, the CDR3 is TGTGCCAGCAGCCAAGCACAGGGATCCACCTACGAGCAGTACTTC.

The chain combines TRBV3-1 (or the pseudogene TRBV3-2) with TRBJ1-2; tentative D call: TRBD1 (6 bases). The ends were cut back, 3 bases at V and 0 bases at J, with 11 bases in the middle. The CDR3 is 15 residues long. Germline V CDR1 and CDR2: LGHDT, YNNKEL (reference sequence). The CDR3 sequence is CASSHREGANYGYTF. The CDR3 DNA reads TGTGCCAGCAGCCACCGGGAGGGGGCTAACTATGGCTACACCTTC.

The rearrangement links TRBV7-2 to TRBJ2-5; 14 bases agree with TRBD2. V trimming: 5 bases; J trimming: 4 bases; junction bases outside the gene matches: 3. Germline CDR1 SGHTA, CDR2 FQGNSA. The CDR3 runs to 15 residues. The CDR3 DNA is TGTGCCAGCAGCGCGGGACTAGCGGGGGTAGAGACCCAGTACTTC. Protein product: CASSAGLAGVETQYF.

The V and J genes are TRBV7-8 and TRBJ2-2, with 7 bases identical to TRBD2. Trimming took 5 bases from V and 0 from J; bases not matched to a gene: 9. Per the germline V gene, CDR1 is SGHVS and CDR2 is FQNEAQ. This CDR3 is built from 17 residues. The CDR3 loop reads CASSPRFAGANTGELFF. In DNA form, the CDR3 reads TGTGCCAGCAGCCCCCGGTTCGCGGGGGCGAACACCGGGGAGCTGTTTTTT.

The chain combines TRBV7-2 with TRBJ2-3; maybe TRBD2 (6 bases). The CDR3 spans 14 residues. With 5 bases removed from V and 6 bases from J, the gap between germline ends came to 15 bases. The germline gives CDR1 SGHTA, CDR2 FQGNSA. The CDR3 protein is CASSQLATGDTQYF. CDR3 DNA: TGTGCCAGCAGCCAACTAGCAACGGGGGATACGCAGTATTTT.

By proportion, this clone is medium-sized. J is TRBJ2-3 and V is TRBV29-1; D might be TRBD2 (5 bases). CDR3 length: 13 residues. Germline lookup yields CDR1 SQVTM and CDR2 ANQGSEA. Between the trimmed V and J ends, which lost 3 bases and 1 base, there was a span of 8 bases. The DNA of the CDR3 is TGCAGCGTTGACCACGGGGGCACAGATACGCAGTATTTT. Translating gives CSVDHGGTDTQYF.

V is TRBV5-6 and J is TRBJ2-1; the D gene is possibly TRBD2 (7 bases). Germline-derived CDR1 and CDR2 are SGHDT and YYEEEE. Trimming pared 1 base from V and 4 bases from J, leaving 12 bases between. There are 15 residues in the CDR3. CDR3 loop: CASSLRGGYYNEQFF. CDR3 in DNA: TGTGCCAGCAGCTTGCGCGGGGGCTATTACAATGAGCAGTTCTTC.

The V and J genes are TRBV5-1 and TRBJ1-3; a possible D gene is TRBD1 (5 bases). CDR3 length equals 14 residues. V was shortened by 2 bases and J by 4 bases, with 10 bases between the two germline ends. Looked up from germline, CDR1 is SGHRS and CDR2 is YFSETQ. The CDR3 DNA sequence: TGCGCCAGCAGCTTAGGGGAAGCCGGAAACACCATATATTTT. Protein product: CASSLGEAGNTIYF. Combining the CDR3 with reference TRBV5-1 and TRBJ1-3 gives the whole variable domain KAGVTQTPRYLIKTRGQQVTLSCSPISGHRSVSWYQQTPGQGLQFLFEYFSETQRNKGNFPGRFSGRQFSNSRSEMNVSTLELGDSALYLCASSLGEAGNTIYFGEGSWLTVV.